This T cell receptor (beta chain) was sequenced in a study of blood T cell repertoires in COVID-19. The CDR3 is 14 amino acids. The germline V gene encodes CDR1 SGHTA and CDR2 FQGNSA. The V gene end was trimmed by 3 bases and the J gene end by 2 bases; junction bases not matched to a gene: 1. Here immunoSEQ multiplex PCR was the method, and the copy in TCRdb shows in-frame clones only, minus some. The data show roughly 48,000 clones, approximately 88% seen once. Sequencing was done on a sample of peripheral blood. The receptor's source is a man between 70 and 80 years old with acute or convalescent COVID-19. The chain recombines TRBV7-2 with TRBJ1-2; 9 positions agree with TRBD1. The CDR3 coding sequence is TGTGCCAGCAGCTTTGGGACAGGGAACTATGGCTACACCTTC. Amino acid sequence: CASSFGTGNYGYTF.